Given below is one T cell receptor beta chain in context. It has no known antigen specificity. No base qualities exist here, and no much larger clone lies one base off it. Germline trimming amounts to 5 bases on V and 11 bases on J, with 11 as the count of junction bases outside the gene matches. CDR1 LGHDT and CDR2 YNNKEL were looked up in the germline V gene (reference sequence). The CDR3, cysteine through phenylalanine, is 15 amino acids long. Only CDR3 DNA remains: 45 bases, in frame from the first base. This sample is part of a study of blood T cell repertoires in COVID-19 (dated by TCRdb to 2018 to 2021). Turning to the overall study: Collaborator samples came from the United States, Italy and Spain and covered acute and convalescent phases of COVID-19. The material from the prospective study consisted of cDNA or gDNA derived from T cells, B-cell-depleted T cells, or PBMCs. The dataset comprised deeply sampled blood TCRbeta repertoires from subjects exposed to, actively infected with, or recovered from COVID-19. A freely available public database, intended as a resource for researchers studying the immune response to SARS-CoV-2, is where the repertoires were released. The samples were drawn from two sources: the first 160 participants of the ongoing ImmuneRACE study, and about 1,300 subjects contributed by 6 global collaborators. A de-identified subject ID, COVID-19 status, age in years and sex were almost always included in the sample metadata. Where available, HLA class I and class II types were obtained from metadata supplied by the sample provider rather than from assay-based typing.

TCRbeta CDR3 regions were amplified from genomic DNA using the immunoSEQ Assay, a bias-controlled multiplex PCR. The study's processing was this. The number of nucleated cells in each sample was estimated by amplification of reference gene primers within the assay. Sequence reads were collapsed and filtered to measure the absolute abundance of every unique TCRbeta CDR3 rearrangement. For each sample, productive Simpson clonality was calculated as the square root of Simpson's diversity index across productive rearrangements. In its TCRdb copy, this immuneACCESS table keeps in-frame sequences only and misses some clones. Where compared with another copy, unresolved V genes explain less than half of these, and the others have no known cause. The V and J calls and clone size come from that table; D and trimming were worked out from the DNA. Across this sample there are roughly 75,000 clones, with 90% seen only once. About 7% of the sample is in the top ten clones.

What the work shows at the level of the full study, not this receptor alone: The quantity of clinical and demographic metadata differed by source and by participant and was supplied without curation.

Each collaborating institution followed its own protocols to collect whole blood in K2EDTA tubes. For TCRbeta analysis, collaborators shipped samples as frozen whole blood, isolated PBMCs, or DNA extracted from either of those sample types. The sequenced sample was peripheral blood. The receptor was derived from a human donor in a cohort sampled during active COVID-19. This chain is built from TRBV3-1 (or the pseudogene TRBV3-2) and TRBJ1-6; a stretch of 8 junction bases matches TRBD1. Here the CDR3 is given as CASSTQGAGSPPLHF. The sequenced DNA is TGTGCCAGCAGCACTCAGGGGGCCGGTTCCCCACCCCTCCACTTT.